The clone carrying this T cell receptor (beta chain) was observed a single time. The antigen remains unidentified. Germline V CDR1 and CDR2: SGHAT, FQNNGV. Deletions cut 1 base from V and 0 bases from J, with 9 bases between. This CDR3 is built from 15 residues. Regarding donors, all were healthy bone marrow donors. Primers: 60 Vbeta forward and 13 Jbeta reverse. Only in-frame clones appear in the TCRdb table, and some are missing; sequencing was by immunoSEQ multiplex PCR. The sample holds some 140,000 clones; 65% to 85% are singletons and the top ten take around 5.6%. The sample originates from a study of cytomegalovirus exposure and HLA in healthy donors. Study-level results: What a later analysis showed was that several of the most significant clusters appeared linked to common viral pathogens.

The sequenced material came from PBMCs. The chain combines TRBV11-2 with TRBJ1-2; D gene uncertain. The TCR comes from a woman in her 40s in good health and CMV-seropositive. CDR3 loop: CASSLVGDPNYGYTF. The CDR3 DNA reads as TGTGCCAGCAGCTTAGTGGGAGACCCTAACTATGGCTACACCTTC.